This entry is about one T cell receptor (beta chain). This clonotype showed up just a few times. Its specific antigen is unknown. Per-nucleotide qualities are absent, and no much larger clonotype sits a single base away. The CDR3 runs 13 residues from the cysteine to the phenylalanine. Solely the CDR3 DNA is kept, with 39 bases framed from the first base. V was cut back by 6 bases and J by 4 bases, leaving a gap of 15 bases between them. CDR1 is given as DFQATT and CDR2 as SNEGSKA, both from the germline V gene (reference sequence). The record originates from a study of T cells in Graves' hyperthyroidism and ophthalmopathy (dated by TCRdb to between 2019 and 2020). Looking at the study overall: Peripheral blood was sampled at the time of initial diagnosis, prior to any treatment. According to the paper, TCR Vbeta CDR3 sequencing was carried out on 135 peripheral blood samples, which came from under 50 ophthalmopathy, 75 or so hyperthyroidism and roughly 17 progressor patients. A discovery cohort of 95 to 100 patients, roughly 43 with Graves' ophthalmopathy and approximately 60 with stable Graves' hyperthyroidism, was used to find distinguishing TCR V-J signatures. Thyroid tissue and blood T-cell repertoires from more than five Graves' hyperthyroidism patients were also compared in the study. Prospective prediction of ophthalmopathy was tested in an independent validation cohort consisting of some 18 hyperthyroidism patients and 15 to 17 patients who later progressed to ophthalmopathy. After blood sampling, hyperthyroidism patients were treated with methimazole at a starting dose of 30 mg daily, and ophthalmopathy patients were treated with high-dose intravenous methylprednisolone. The roughly 90 discovery patients were divided at random into training and test sets in a 7:3 ratio.

In the ophthalmopathy patients, disease was moderately to severely active, with a Clinical Activity Score of 3 or more, a NOSPECS grade of 4 or more, and a duration of less than 3 months. Exclusion was applied to patients with uncontrolled infections, other autoimmune diseases, pregnancy or lactation. Clinical symptoms, serum thyroxine and TRAb, thyroid ultrasound, and orbital computed tomography formed the basis for the diagnoses. PBMCs were separated from 8 to 10 ml of fresh peripheral blood using Ficoll-Paque density gradient centrifugation. Total RNA was extracted using Trizol reagent, and RNA quality was assessed on an Agilent 2100 Bioanalyzer. On the study overall, not on this receptor specifically: In cross-validation, a model built on a 13 V-J signature told ophthalmopathy apart from stable hyperthyroidism with 85% to 90% sensitivity and 81% to 82% specificity, and in testing the same model reached 80%/75%. Blood samples also contained most of the expanded thyroid clonotypes (frequency above 0.001), which suggests that blood repertoires may reflect thyroid immune responses. No statistical method was used to fix the sample size in advance, and group allocation was not hidden from the investigators. During validation, the model predicted progression to ophthalmopathy a median of roughly six months ahead of onset, with more than 55% sensitivity and roughly 75% specificity.

The TCR beta CDR3 regions were amplified from RNA transcripts. For the first round of RT-PCR on the TCR CDR3, the HTBI primer set was used together with the Qiagen OneStep RT-PCR kit. The libraries were constructed in a second round of multiplex PCR and then size-selected and purified. Paired-end sequencing of the libraries was performed with 100 bp reads on an Illumina HiSeq2000. The study's own analysis went as follows. SOAPnuke was used to process the raw data, removing reads that contained adapters or uncalled bases, had a mean Phred below 15, or lacked an exact match to the constant primer or identifier. COPE v1.2.5 was used to merge high-quality paired reads, and clonotypes were defined as unique nucleotide sequences. MiTCR v1.1 was used to align clonotypes to the IMGT TRBV, TRBD and TRBJ reference segments. Only V-J combinations with frequency above 0.0001, covering about 99% of repertoires, were analysed. The TCS score was defined as the ratio of F50 (clonal expansion) to E x V (chaos), calculated using BLOSUM62-based TCRdist between CDR3 peptides within each V-J. Welch's t-statistics and random forest reduced approximately 520 V-J features to 10 to 15, which were used in a naive Bayes classifier (R e1071). TCRdb itself trimmed the public reads at Q25 with fastp, ran MiXCR and retained productive beta chains. Each entry merges the rows of one CDR3 protein and shows their most common DNA and genes. The V and J calls and clone size come from TCRdb's table, not from the authors' own analysis. The sample yields about 590,000 distinct CDR3 sequences; approximately 14% were counted once. The ten largest make up roughly 7% of the sample.

This TCR came from a young woman with Graves' ophthalmopathy. This chain is built from TRBV20-1 and TRBJ2-5; the D gene is perhaps TRBD2, on 5 matching bases. The material sequenced was blood. Here is the DNA: TGCAGTGCCCGGAGGTGGGAGAGAGAGACCCAGTACTTC. Its product reads: CSARRWERETQYF.